Listed here are 8 T cell receptor beta chains from one sample, sequenced in a study of a mutant IDH1 vaccine in newly diagnosed glioma. As to time point: week 47, end of study. Vaccine doses each comprised 300 ug of mutant IDH1 20-mer peptide, with topical imiquimod. No antigen has been identified for these receptors. Here immunoSEQ multiplex PCR was the method, and the copy in TCRdb shows in-frame clones only, minus some. The sample lists tens of thousands of clones, 75% to 85% occurring once. Sequences were derived from PBMCs, sampled from a glioma patient whose treatment included an IDH1 peptide vaccine. The source of these receptors is a man aged 35-49 years with glioma.

In this sample, this clone turned up a few times. The rearrangement joins TRBV30 to TRBJ1-2, with no clear D. The V end was cut by 4 bases, the J end by 5 bases, with 11 bases between. Germline V gene sequence: CDR1 GTSNPN, CDR2 SVGIG (reference sequence). The CDR3 is 12 residues long. The CDR3 nucleotides are TGTGCCTGGACTATGGGTAGTTATGGCTACACCTTC. It yields the protein CAWTMGSYGYTF.

The chain links TRBV6-4 to TRBJ1-2; D is unresolved. Trimming stripped 7 bases from V and 8 bases from J, with 11 bases between. Germline V lookup: CDR1 MRHNA, CDR2 SNTAGT. The CDR3 length is 11 residues. CDR3 nucleotide sequence: TGTGCCAGCATCACCGGGGAGGGCTACACCTTC. Its translation: CASITGEGYTF.

The chain joins TRBV28 to TRBJ1-5; the D is unclear. Germline loops: CDR1 MDHEN, CDR2 SYDVKM. The CDR3 sequence is 17 residues long. Trimming cost V 0 bases and J 2 bases, with 14 bases left between them. The CDR3 nucleotides are TGTGCCAGCAGTTTATGGGGTAGAGGGAAGGGCAATCAGCCCCAGCATTTT. This encodes CASSLWGRGKGNQPQHF.

The chain links TRBV4-3 to TRBJ2-3; TRBD2 matches 11 bases. CDR1 is LGHNA, CDR2 YSLEER, per germline. There are 16 residues in the CDR3. Trimming took 6 bases from V and 5 from J; bases not matched to a gene: 10. The DNA of the CDR3 is TGCGCCAGCAGTCTTAGCGGGAGGGCCCCCCAAGATACGCAGTATTTT. This translates into CASSLSGRAPQDTQYF.

The rearrangement links TRBV6-5 to TRBJ2-2, with 7 bases matching TRBD2. The germline V gene encodes CDR1 MNHEY and CDR2 SVGAGI. The CDR3 is 15 amino acids. V lost 6 bases to trimming and J lost 0 bases; unmatched junction nucleotides: 4. CDR3 in amino acids: CASRPGGTNTGELFF. The CDR3 DNA reads as TGTGCCAGCAGGCCCGGGGGGACGAACACCGGGGAGCTGTTTTTT.

Only a few counts were recorded for this clone. V is TRBV2 and J is TRBJ2-2; 8 nucleotides align to TRBD1. This CDR3 region has 14 residues. The germline gives CDR1 SNHLY, CDR2 FYNNEI. J gave up 4 bases and V 7 bases, and 5 bases lay outside the gene matches. CDR3 sequence reads: CASKPDRVTGELFF. In nucleotides, the CDR3 is TGTGCCAGCAAACCGGACAGGGTCACCGGGGAGCTGTTTTTT.

The genes are TRBV30 and TRBJ1-6; no clear D. The V end was cut by 3 bases, the J end by 6 bases, with 12 bases between. This CDR3 region has 14 residues. The germline V gene encodes CDR1 GTSNPN and CDR2 SVGIG (reference sequence). CDR3 sequence (DNA): TGTGCCTGGAGGGCTCTGAGCGCTAATTCACCCCTCCACTTT. It encodes CAWRALSANSPLHF.

The table lists this clone with a count of one. The chain links TRBV5-4 to TRBJ1-2, with 10 bases fitting TRBD1. Germline V lookup: CDR1 SGHNT, CDR2 YYREEE (reference sequence). The CDR3 sequence is 16 residues long. Losses at the gene ends were 0 bases for V and 6 bases for J; bases not matched to a gene: 8. The DNA of the CDR3 is TGTGCCAGCAGCTTGGCCCGGGACAGGGGAGGGGATGGCTACACCTTC. It specifies CASSLARDRGGDGYTF.